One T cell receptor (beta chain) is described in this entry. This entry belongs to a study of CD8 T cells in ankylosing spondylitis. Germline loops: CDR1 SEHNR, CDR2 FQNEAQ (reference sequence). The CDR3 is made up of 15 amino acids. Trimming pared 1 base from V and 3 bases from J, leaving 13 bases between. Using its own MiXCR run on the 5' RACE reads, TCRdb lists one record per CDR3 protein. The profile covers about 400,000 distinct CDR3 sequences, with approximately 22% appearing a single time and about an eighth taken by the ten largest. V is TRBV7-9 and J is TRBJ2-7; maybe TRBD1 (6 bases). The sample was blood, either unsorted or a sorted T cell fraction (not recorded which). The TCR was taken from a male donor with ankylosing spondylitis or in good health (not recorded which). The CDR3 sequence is CASSLDPDSLYEQYF. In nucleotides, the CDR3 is TGTGCCAGCAGCTTAGATCCGGACAGCCTCTACGAGCAGTACTTC.